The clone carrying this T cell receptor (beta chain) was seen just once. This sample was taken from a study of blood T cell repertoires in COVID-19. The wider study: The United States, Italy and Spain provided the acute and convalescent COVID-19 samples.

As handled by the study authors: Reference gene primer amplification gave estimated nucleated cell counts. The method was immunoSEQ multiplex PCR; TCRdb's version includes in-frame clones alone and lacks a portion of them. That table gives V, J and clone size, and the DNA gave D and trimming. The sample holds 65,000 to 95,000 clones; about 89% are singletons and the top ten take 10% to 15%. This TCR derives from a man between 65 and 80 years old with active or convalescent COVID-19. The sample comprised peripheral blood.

The CDR3 is CASSEAGQLNYGYTF. The CDR3 DNA is TGTGCCAGCAGTGAAGCGGGACAACTTAACTATGGCTACACCTTC. This chain links TRBV2 with TRBJ1-2; weak D call: TRBD1 (6 bases). V was trimmed by 0 bases and J by 1 base, leaving 9 bases between them. From germline, CDR1 is SNHLY and CDR2 FYNNEI. The CDR3 spans 15 residues.